One and the same sample provided the 15 T cell receptor beta chains below, sequenced in a study. TCRdb reprocessed the 5' RACE reads via MiXCR and lists one record per CDR3 protein. The sample has about 32,000 distinct CDR3 sequences; 25% to 30% are singletons. Cells sorted as Tregs were CD4+, CD25+ and CD127-/low. What was sequenced was tumor-infiltrating Tregs sorted from the breast tumor. The receptors were sampled from a female donor with breast cancer.

The chain uses TRBV11-2 and TRBJ2-1; 9 positions agree with TRBD2. CDR3 length: 17 amino acids. The V segment lost 1 base and the J segment 2 bases; nucleotides outside the gene matches: 6. Germline-derived CDR1 and CDR2 are SGHAT and FQNNGV. The CDR3 protein is CASSLGTLAGAYNEQFF. CDR3 bases: TGTGCCAGCAGCTTAGGGACCTTAGCGGGAGCCTACAATGAGCAGTTCTTC.

This clonotype appeared a few times. V gene TRBV29-1 combines with J gene TRBJ2-7; 13 bases line up with TRBD2. Germline loops: CDR1 SQVTM, CDR2 ANQGSEA. V dropped 2 bases and J dropped 2; count of bases not matched to a gene: 3. The CDR3 has 15 amino acids. CDR3 in amino acids: CSVERLAGGAYEQYF. For the CDR3, the DNA is TGCAGCGTTGAAAGACTAGCGGGAGGAGCCTACGAGCAGTACTTC.

The chain has TRBV6-5 and TRBJ1-6; possible D gene TRBD1, 6 bases. The length of the CDR3 is 16 residues. Germline values: CDR1 MNHEY, CDR2 SVGAGI. The V and J ends lost 0 bases and 7 bases respectively, with 13 bases between them. This CDR3 is CASSYSWGRPNSPLHF. CDR3 nucleotides: TGTGCCAGCAGTTACTCTTGGGGGCGCCCGAATTCACCCCTCCACTTT.

CDR3 loop: CASSGQHNEQFF. CDR3 coding DNA: TGTGCCAGCAGCGGCCAACACAATGAGCAGTTCTTC. The chain carries TRBV7-9 and TRBJ2-1; no clear D gene. The germline gives CDR1 SEHNR, CDR2 FQNEAQ (reference sequence). Trimming shortened V by 5 bases and J by 5 bases, and 7 bases separated the two germline ends. The CDR3 extends over 12 amino acids. Filled out from reference TRBV7-9 and TRBJ2-1, the complete variable domain reads DTGVSQNPRHKITKRGQNVTFRCDPISEHNRLYWYRQTLGQGPEFLTYFQNEAQLEKSRLLSDRFSAERPKGSFSTLEIQRTEQGDSAMYLCASSGQHNEQFFGPGTRLTVL.

This clonotype ranks as medium-sized. The chain recombines TRBV7-9 with TRBJ2-7; TRBD2 agrees at 8 bases. The CDR3 length is 15 residues. Germline CDR1 reads SEHNR; CDR2 reads FQNEAQ (reference sequence). Trimming removed 4 bases from V and 2 bases from J; junction bases left unmatched: 7. This chain's CDR3 is CASSSPGGVTYEQYF. The CDR3 DNA is TGTGCCAGCAGCTCACCCGGGGGGGTAACCTACGAGCAGTACTTC.

For this clonotype: A read error may be the cause here, since a much bigger clone is one base away. The gene calls are TRBV29-1 and TRBJ1-1; tentative D call: TRBD1 (5 bases). Per germline, CDR1 SQVTM and CDR2 ANQGSEA. V lost 5 bases and J 11 bases, leaving 18 bases between the germline ends. This CDR3 comprises 12 residues. The CDR3 protein is CSVKTGLRVAFF. Written as DNA, the CDR3 is TGCAGCGTTAAAACGGGACTGAGGGTGGCTTTCTTT.

The gene calls are TRBV5-1 and TRBJ2-1; no firm D call. The CDR3 consists of 13 residues. Germline CDR1 SGHRS, CDR2 YFSETQ. With 0 bases removed from V and 8 bases from J, the gap between germline ends came to 9 bases. The CDR3 is CASSLVLDDEQFF. CDR3 DNA sequence: TGCGCCAGCAGCTTGGTGTTAGACGATGAGCAGTTCTTC. The variable domain in full, completed from reference TRBV5-1 and TRBJ2-1, reads KAGVTQTPRYLIKTRGQQVTLSCSPISGHRSVSWYQQTPGQGLQFLFEYFSETQRNKGNFPGRFSGRQFSNSRSEMNVSTLELGDSALYLCASSLVLDDEQFFGPGTRLTVL.

The chain links TRBV9 to TRBJ2-1, with D possibly being TRBD2 (5 bases). This CDR3 is 13 amino acids long. Trimming removed 6 bases at V and 3 bases at J, with 10 bases between. Germline V gives CDR1 SGDLS, CDR2 YYNGEE. CDR3 residues: CASNHAGYNEQFF. The CDR3 DNA is TGTGCCAGCAACCATGCGGGCTACAATGAGCAGTTCTTC.

This clonotype has a count of ten or more. This chain connects TRBV6-2 or TRBV6-3 to TRBJ2-1, with D possibly TRBD2 on 7 matching bases. The CDR3 runs to 17 residues. Deletions cut 4 bases from V and 7 bases from J, with 23 bases between. From germline, CDR1 is MNHEY and CDR2 SVGEGT. Written as DNA, the CDR3 is TGTGCCAGCAGTTCCCGGGACTACCTAGCAAGGGGGAATGAGCAGTTCTTC. This encodes CASSSRDYLARGNEQFF.

This clonotype was detected many times. Just one base apart from a much larger clone, this may be a read error. The chain is built from TRBV6-5 and TRBJ2-7; D is undetermined. This CDR3 spans 13 amino acids. CDR1 MNHEY and CDR2 SVGAGI come from the germline V gene. In DNA, the CDR3 is TGTGACAGCAGTAAAGAGGCCACCTACGAGCAGTACTTC. Protein sequence: CDSSKEATYEQYF.

This clonotype occurred many times. V usage is TRBV7-2 and J usage is TRBJ1-3, with TRBD1 as a possible D gene (6 bases). The CDR3 contains 17 residues. Germline V CDR1 and CDR2: SGHTA, FQGNSA. V lost 1 base, J lost 2 bases, and 15 bases lay in between. CDR3 in amino acids: CASSLGVQGSTGNTIYF. CDR3 coding DNA: TGTGCCAGCAGCTTAGGGGTACAGGGATCAACTGGAAACACCATATATTTT.

This clonotype was recorded a few times. The chain recombines TRBV9 with TRBJ2-1; a weak D match, TRBD1 (6 bases). V gave up 0 bases and J gave up 2 bases, with 12 bases separating them. The CDR3 has 16 amino acids. CDR1 and CDR2 (germline): SGDLS, YYNGEE. CDR3 DNA sequence: TGTGCCAGCAGCGTAGAAGGGGGTCCTCCCTACAATGAGCAGTTCTTC. As protein: CASSVEGGPPYNEQFF.

In its sample, this clonotype ranks as medium-sized. V is TRBV12-3 or TRBV12-4 and J is TRBJ2-7, with D unresolved. Trimming shortened V by 7 bases and J by 4 bases, and 8 bases separated the two germline ends. CDR3 length: 11 residues. The CDR3 spells CASKNNYEQYF. CDR3 nucleotide sequence: TGTGCCAGCAAAAACAATTACGAGCAGTACTTC.

By share, this clonotype counts as medium-sized. The chain couples TRBV7-9 to TRBJ2-7; 11 bases line up with TRBD2. From germline, CDR1 is SEHNR and CDR2 FQNEAQ (reference sequence). V was clipped by 4 bases and J by 1 base; unmatched bases: 3. The CDR3 has 15 amino acids. CDR3 amino acids: CASSSRTSGSYEQYF. The CDR3 nucleotides are TGTGCCAGCAGCTCAAGGACTAGCGGGTCCTACGAGCAGTACTTC.

This clonotype was detected only a few times. The J gene is TRBJ1-2, the V gene TRBV11-2; the D is unclear. The germline V gene encodes CDR1 SGHAT and CDR2 FQNNGV. This CDR3 has 15 residues. Trimming stripped 5 bases from V and 4 bases from J, with 17 bases between. The CDR3 is CASSITGRLGYGYTF. The CDR3 nucleotides read TGTGCCAGCAGCATAACTGGGCGACTGGGCTATGGCTACACCTTC.